This T cell receptor beta chain was found in a study of regulatory dendritic cells for organ transplantation. A remark on this clone: Its cognate antigen is unknown.

Study outcomes and limitations: Among resting subsets, memory CD8+ cells contained the most alloreactive clonotypes. Memory CD8+ clonal expansion seemed more limited with regulatory than mature dendritic cells. Naive CD4+ and CD8+ repertoires were highly diverse; memory CD8+ was most oligoclonal.

This CDR3 region has 14 residues. CDR1 is SQVTM, CDR2 ANQGSEA, per germline. Trimming took off 7 bases at V and 0 bases at J, with 16 bases between the two ends. Sorted T cells were CFSE-labeled and cultured five to six days with allogeneic regulatory or mature dendritic cells at 1:10. Repertoires were generated with immunoSEQ multiplex PCR, while TCRdb's copy carries only in-frame clones and drops some. Here the sample spans approximately 22,000 clones, 70% to 90% being singletons. The origin of this receptor is a human donor in good health. The chain employs TRBV29-1 and TRBJ2-7; TRBD2 is a possible D gene (5 bases). The material sequenced was naive CD4+ T cells from blood cultured with regulatory dendritic cells. Regarding subset: CD45RA+ naive T cells. CDR3 in DNA: TGCAGCGCCACGGAGGACTCCAGCTCCTACGAGCAGTACTTC. Encoded protein: CSATEDSSSYEQYF.